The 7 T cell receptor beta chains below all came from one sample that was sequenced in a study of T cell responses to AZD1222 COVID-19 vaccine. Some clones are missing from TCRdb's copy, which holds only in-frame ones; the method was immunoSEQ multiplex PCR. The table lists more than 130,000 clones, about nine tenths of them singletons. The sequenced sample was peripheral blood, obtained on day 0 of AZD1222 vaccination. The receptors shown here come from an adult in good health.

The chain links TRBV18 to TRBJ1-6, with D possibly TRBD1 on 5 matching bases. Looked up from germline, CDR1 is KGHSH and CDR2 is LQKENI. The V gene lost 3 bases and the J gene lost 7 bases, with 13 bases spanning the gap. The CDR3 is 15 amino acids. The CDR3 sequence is CASSPRDPTNSPLHF. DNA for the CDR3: TGTGCCAGCTCACCTAGGGACCCTACCAATTCACCCCTCCACTTT.

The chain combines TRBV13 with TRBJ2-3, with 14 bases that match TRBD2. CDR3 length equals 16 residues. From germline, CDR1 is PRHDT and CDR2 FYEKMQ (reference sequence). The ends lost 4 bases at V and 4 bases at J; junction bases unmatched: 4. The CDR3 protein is CASSWGLAGVPDTQYF. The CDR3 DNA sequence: TGTGCCAGCAGCTGGGGACTAGCGGGAGTCCCAGATACGCAGTATTTT.

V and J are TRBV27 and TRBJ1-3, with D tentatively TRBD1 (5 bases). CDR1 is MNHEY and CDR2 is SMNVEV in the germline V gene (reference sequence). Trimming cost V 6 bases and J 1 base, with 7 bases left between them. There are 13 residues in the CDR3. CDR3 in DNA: TGTGCCAGCAGCCAGGGTTCTGGAAACACCATATATTTT. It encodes CASSQGSGNTIYF.

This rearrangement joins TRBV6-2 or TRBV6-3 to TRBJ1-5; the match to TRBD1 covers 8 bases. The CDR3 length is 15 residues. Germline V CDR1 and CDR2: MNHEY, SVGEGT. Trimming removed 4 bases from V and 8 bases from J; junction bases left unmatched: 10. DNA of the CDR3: TGTGCCAGCAGTTCCCTCCGGGACAGGACCGAGCCCCAGCATTTT. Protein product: CASSSLRDRTEPQHF.

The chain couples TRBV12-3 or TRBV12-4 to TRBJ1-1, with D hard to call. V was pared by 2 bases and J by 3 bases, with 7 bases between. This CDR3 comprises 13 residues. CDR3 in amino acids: CASSLQEYTEAFF. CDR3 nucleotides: TGTGCCAGCAGTTTACAGGAATACACTGAAGCTTTCTTT.

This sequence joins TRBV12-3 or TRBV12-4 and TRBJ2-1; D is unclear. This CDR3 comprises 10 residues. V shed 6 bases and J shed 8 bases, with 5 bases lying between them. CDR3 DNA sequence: TGTGCCAGCAGAAGTGATGAGCAGTTCTTC. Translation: CASRSDEQFF.

The CDR3 DNA sequence: TGTGCCTGGGCAACCCAAGGCCAAGAGACCCAGTACTTC. It encodes CAWATQGQETQYF. J is TRBJ2-5 and V is TRBV30; D remains unclear. V lost 5 bases and J 1 base, leaving 11 bases between the germline ends. The CDR3 covers 13 residues. Per germline, CDR1 GTSNPN and CDR2 SVGIG (reference sequence).